The 21 T cell receptor beta chains presented below share a single source sample, sequenced in a study of T cell repertoires in cytomegalovirus infection. One entry per CDR3 protein results from TCRdb running MiXCR on the reads. The data show 150,000 or so distinct CDR3 sequences, under 20% seen once. Source material: CD8+ T cells from PBMCs. Receptors originate from a human donor in good health (CMV status not recorded). Some clones in this sample may be carry-over from other donors' samples.

This clonotype was seen repeatedly, ten times or more. The chain couples TRBV7-9 to TRBJ2-5, with D possibly TRBD2 on 5 matching bases. Germline lookup yields CDR1 SEHNR and CDR2 FQNEAQ (reference sequence). Trimming took 7 bases from V and 10 from J, leaving 16 bases between them. The CDR3 covers 12 residues. The DNA of the CDR3 is TGTGCCAGCACTTTTCCGAGGGCCGACCAGTACTTC. It yields the protein CASTFPRADQYF. The complete variable domain, with remaining parts taken from reference TRBV7-9 and TRBJ2-5, reads DTGVSQNPRHKITKRGQNVTFRCDPISEHNRLYWYRQTLGQGPEFLTYFQNEAQLEKSRLLSDRFSAERPKGSFSTLEIQRTEQGDSAMYLCASTFPRADQYFGPGTRLLVL.

This clonotype was counted ten times or more. The V call is TRBV10-3, the J call TRBJ1-1; 9 bases map to TRBD1. The germline V gene has CDR1 ENHRY and CDR2 SYGVKD. V was pared by 10 bases and J by 5 bases, with 5 bases of the junction left unmatched. There are 12 residues in the CDR3. CDR3 sequence reads: CASGTGRTEAFF. CDR3 sequence (DNA): TGTGCCAGCGGGACAGGGAGGACTGAAGCTTTCTTT.

The chain carries TRBV14 and TRBJ2-3; no definite D call. Germline V gene sequence: CDR1 SGHDN, CDR2 FVKESK. Deletions cut 4 bases from V and 6 bases from J, with 20 bases between. This CDR3 has 16 residues. The CDR3 loop reads CASSRARTVLPDTQYF. The CDR3, as DNA: TGTGCCAGCAGCCGAGCTCGGACCGTACTCCCGGATACGCAGTATTTT.

The chain combines TRBV7-2 with TRBJ2-1; D remains unclear. The germline V gene encodes CDR1 SGHTA and CDR2 FQGNSA. CDR3 size: 16 residues. V was shortened by 5 bases and J by 4 bases, with 18 bases between the two germline ends. The CDR3 is CASSATAASPYNEQFF. The CDR3 DNA sequence: TGTGCCAGCAGCGCAACTGCAGCCTCTCCTTACAATGAGCAGTTCTTC.

This clonotype was seen a handful of times. This chain connects TRBV7-9 to TRBJ2-7; TRBD1 might be the D (6 bases). The CDR3 extends over 15 amino acids. Germline CDR1 is SEHNR and CDR2 is FQNEAQ (reference sequence). The V end lost 5 bases, the J end lost 1 base, and 15 bases lay between the germline ends. The CDR3: CASSPWAGTSYEQYF. CDR3 DNA sequence: TGTGCCAGCAGCCCATGGGCCGGGACATCCTACGAGCAGTACTTC.

This chain links TRBV6-2 or TRBV6-3 with TRBJ2-6; 7 bases are a match to TRBD1. Germline trimming cut 6 bases from V and 10 bases from J; bases unmatched to any gene: 12. The CDR3 consists of 15 residues. Germline lookup yields CDR1 MNHEY and CDR2 SVGEGT. CDR3 bases: TGTGCCAGCAGCTTTGACCGACAGGGCTGGAACGTCCTGACTTTC. This gives the protein CASSFDRQGWNVLTF.

V usage is TRBV7-6 and J usage is TRBJ2-7, with TRBD2 matching over 7 bases. This CDR3 comprises 16 residues. Per germline, CDR1 SGHVS and CDR2 FNYEAQ. J gave up 0 bases and V 4 bases, and 9 bases lay outside the gene matches. The CDR3 coding sequence is TGTGCCAGCAGCTCATACCTAAGCGGGGCCTCCTACGAGCAGTACTTC. This translates into CASSSYLSGASYEQYF.

This clonotype was seen a handful of times. This rearrangement joins TRBV7-3 to TRBJ2-3; D remains ambiguous. Between the trimmed V and J ends, which lost 2 bases and 2 bases, there was a span of 8 bases. This CDR3 has 14 residues. CDR1 SGHTA and CDR2 FQGTGA come from the germline V gene. CDR3 in amino acids: CASSLWEDTDTQYF. The DNA of the CDR3 is TGTGCCAGCAGCTTATGGGAAGACACAGATACGCAGTATTTT.

This clonotype came up a few times. V and J are TRBV19 and TRBJ1-5; perhaps TRBD1 as D (5 bases). This CDR3 spans 19 amino acids. The V and J ends lost 4 bases and 2 bases respectively, with 24 bases between them. Germline-derived CDR1 and CDR2 are LNHDA and SQIVND (reference sequence). CDR3 sequence: CASSKDWDGGFQGNQPQHF. The CDR3 DNA follows: TGTGCCAGTAGTAAGGACTGGGACGGCGGATTCCAGGGCAATCAGCCCCAGCATTTT.

This clonotype was detected a few times. The chain couples TRBV5-1 to TRBJ1-1; 9 bases map to TRBD1. V was pared by 3 bases and J by 5 bases, with 2 bases of the junction left unmatched. Germline V gene data show CDR1 as SGHRS and CDR2 as YFSETQ. CDR3 length equals 13 residues. The CDR3 sequence: CASSWGQGTEAFF. The CDR3 DNA sequence: TGCGCCAGCAGCTGGGGACAGGGAACTGAAGCTTTCTTT.

V gene TRBV12-3 or TRBV12-4 combines with J gene TRBJ2-5; D is undetermined. This CDR3 has 14 residues. V lost 1 base and J lost 3, with 9 bases in between. The DNA for the CDR3 is TGTGCCAGCAGTTTAGAGGCATCAGAAGAGACCCAGTACTTC. This translates into CASSLEASEETQYF.

The CDR3 DNA reads as TGTGCCAGCAGCTTGGACCCCGAGGCCCACAATGAGCAGTTCTTC. Translating gives CASSLDPEAHNEQFF. The chain has TRBV5-6 and TRBJ2-1; D is uncertain. V lost 0 bases to trimming and J lost 5 bases, with 12 bases between them. This CDR3 spans 15 amino acids. Germline V gives CDR1 SGHDT, CDR2 YYEEEE.

The V and J genes are TRBV7-8 and TRBJ1-3; 10 nucleotides match TRBD1. The trim removed 4 bases at V and 8 bases at J, leaving 11 bases unmatched. The length of the CDR3 is 16 residues. The germline gives CDR1 SGHVS, CDR2 FQNEAQ. The CDR3 DNA reads as TGTGCCAGCAGCTCGCTGTTGGGACAGGGGAGCGACACCATATATTTT. Amino acids: CASSSLLGQGSDTIYF.

The rearrangement joins TRBV28 to TRBJ2-2, with 11 bases lining up with TRBD2. CDR1 MDHEN and CDR2 SYDVKM come from the germline V gene. The V gene end was trimmed by 7 bases and the J gene end by 0 bases; junction bases not matched to a gene: 7. CDR3 length: 17 amino acids. CDR3 bases: TGTGCCAGCACCTTACGACTAGCGGGATCGAACACCGGGGAGCTGTTTTTT. Translated: CASTLRLAGSNTGELFF.

In its sample, this clonotype was seen once. The genes are TRBV29-1 and TRBJ2-7; 10 nucleotides line up with TRBD1. The CDR3 loop spans 14 amino acids. The V gene end was trimmed by 4 bases and the J gene end by 0 bases; junction bases not matched to a gene: 3. Per germline, CDR1 SQVTM and CDR2 ANQGSEA. This CDR3 reads CSVGGTGDSYEQYF. In DNA, the CDR3 is TGCAGCGTTGGGGGGACAGGGGACTCCTACGAGCAGTACTTC.

This clonotype was found a few times. The chain couples TRBV20-1 to TRBJ1-1; D might be TRBD1 (5 bases). This CDR3 has 13 residues. The germline V gene has CDR1 DFQATT and CDR2 SNEGSKA (reference sequence). Trimming shortened V by 3 bases and J by 3 bases, and 11 bases separated the two germline ends. The CDR3 DNA is TGCAGTGCTAGGCCCCTAGGGGACACTGAAGCTTTCTTT. Protein sequence: CSARPLGDTEAFF.

This clonotype appeared a few times. J is TRBJ2-7 and V is TRBV7-6; D may be TRBD1 (5 bases). The germline V gene encodes CDR1 SGHVS and CDR2 FNYEAQ. The CDR3 runs to 15 residues. The V end lost 4 bases, the J end lost 0 bases, and 13 bases lay between the germline ends. The CDR3 spells CASSSGIGSSYEQYF. CDR3 DNA sequence: TGTGCCAGCAGCTCAGGGATCGGTAGCTCCTACGAGCAGTACTTC.

This clonotype turned up a few times. The V and J genes are TRBV5-4 and TRBJ2-7, with 7 bases lining up with TRBD1. Trimming cost V 4 bases and J 2 bases; bases outside gene matches: 6. CDR3 length: 14 amino acids. Germline V lookup: CDR1 SGHNT, CDR2 YYREEE (reference sequence). The CDR3 bases are TGTGCCAGCAGCCATCGACAGGGAACCTACGAGCAGTACTTC. Its translation is CASSHRQGTYEQYF. The entire variable domain, with the rest obtained from reference TRBV5-4 and TRBJ2-7, is as follows: ETGVTQSPTHLIKTRGQQVTLRCSSQSGHNTVSWYQQALGQGPQFIFQYYREEENGRGNFPPRFSGLQFPNYSSELNVNALELDDSALYLCASSHRQGTYEQYFGPGTRLTVT.

This chain joins TRBV14 and TRBJ2-7; TRBD2 might be the D (6 bases). Trimming removed 2 bases at V and 13 bases at J, with 18 bases between. The germline gives CDR1 SGHDN, CDR2 FVKESK. CDR3 length: 13 residues. CDR3 DNA sequence: TGTGCCAGCAGCCAAAGAGGGGACTTCCGGAAATACTTC. Translation gives CASSQRGDFRKYF.

The genes are TRBV28 and TRBJ1-3; D ambiguous. The CDR3 sequence is 11 residues long. Germline CDR1 and CDR2: MDHEN and SYDVKM. Between the trimmed V and J ends, which lost 8 bases and 4 bases, there was a span of 6 bases. DNA of the CDR3: TGTGCCAGCGGCTTAGGAAACACCATATATTTT. Translating gives CASGLGNTIYF.

This chain uses TRBV11-2 with TRBJ2-5; D may be TRBD1 or TRBD2 (5 bases each). Trimming took 4 bases from V and 0 from J, leaving 18 bases between them. The CDR3 covers 17 residues. Germline V gene lookup returns CDR1 SGHAT and CDR2 FQNNGV. The CDR3 coding sequence is TGTGCCAGCAGCTCCTGGACGGGGACCGCTTACCAAGAGACCCAGTACTTC. It translates to CASSSWTGTAYQETQYF.